The 26 T cell receptor beta chains presented below share a single source sample, sequenced in a study of cytomegalovirus exposure and HLA in healthy donors. Use of 60 Vbeta and 13 Jbeta primers characterized the PCR. Libraries were prepared by immunoSEQ multiplex PCR; TCRdb keeps only in-frame clonotypes and omits some of them. In the table there are some 130,000 clones, over 70% of which are singletons. The sequencing input was PBMCs. The receptors originated from a man in his thirties or forties in good health and CMV-seronegative.

About this clone: The junction departs from the called germline gene at one end, perhaps through a read error. This chain joins TRBV7-7 and TRBJ2-1; weak D call: TRBD2 (6 bases). CDR3 size: 14 residues. In germline, CDR1 is SSHAT, CDR2 FNYEAQ (reference sequence). The CDR3 DNA sequence: TGTGCTAGCAGCGCCGGGACTGGGGACAATGAGCAGTTCTTC. Encoded protein: CASSAGTGDNEQFF. The full variable domain, with the rest looked up from reference TRBV7-7 and TRBJ2-1, is GAGVSQSPRYKVTKRGQDVTLRCDPISSHATLYWYQQALGQGPEFLTYFNYEAQPDKSGLPSDRFSAERPEGSISTLTIQRTEQRDSAMYRCASSAGTGDNEQFFGPGTRLTVL.

The chain combines TRBV18 with TRBJ1-5; no definite D call. Germline CDR1 reads KGHSH; CDR2 reads LQKENI. This CDR3 spans 15 amino acids. V lost 2 bases and J lost 0, with 8 bases in between. CDR3 in DNA: TGTGCCAGCTCACCAGTTGGAGATAGCAATCAGCCCCAGCATTTT. Amino acids: CASSPVGDSNQPQHF.

This clone was detected once. The V call is TRBV7-3, the J call TRBJ2-2; tentatively, D is TRBD2 (6 bases). CDR1 SGHTA and CDR2 FQGTGA come from the germline V gene. This CDR3 comprises 15 residues. V was pared by 5 bases and J by 3 bases, with 13 bases between. In DNA, the CDR3 is TGTGCCAGCAGCCCTGGAGGGGCGGACACCGGGGAGCTGTTTTTT. It codes for CASSPGGADTGELFF.

The chain joins TRBV18 to TRBJ2-2; D might be TRBD2 (5 bases). With 3 bases removed from V and 8 bases from J, the gap between germline ends came to 13 bases. In germline, CDR1 is KGHSH, CDR2 LQKENI. The CDR3 contains 14 residues. DNA of the CDR3: TGTGCCAGCTCACCGCCTAGCCTCGGTGGGGAGCTGTTTTTT. It codes for CASSPPSLGGELFF.

J is TRBJ1-1 and V is TRBV6-5; D not resolved. The germline V gene has CDR1 MNHEY and CDR2 SVGAGI. The V end was cut by 6 bases, the J end by 1 base, with 15 bases between. The CDR3 consists of 15 residues. CDR3 loop: CASSPDEGQNTEAFF. CDR3 sequence (DNA): TGTGCCAGCAGCCCTGACGAGGGCCAGAACACTGAAGCTTTCTTT.

This chain uses TRBV28 with TRBJ2-5, with D perhaps TRBD2 (6 bases). The germline gives CDR1 MDHEN, CDR2 SYDVKM. V lost 6 bases to trimming and J lost 0 bases, with 11 bases between them. CDR3 size: 14 residues. CDR3 in amino acids: CASSGGRHQETQYF. The CDR3 DNA is TGTGCCAGCAGCGGGGGTCGCCACCAAGAGACCCAGTACTTC.

This clone was seen only once. The V and J genes are TRBV28 and TRBJ1-2, with D perhaps TRBD1 (5 bases). The CDR3 has 14 residues. V was clipped by 2 bases and J by 3 bases, with 10 bases between them. CDR1 MDHEN and CDR2 SYDVKM come from the germline V gene. DNA of the CDR3: TGTGCCAGCAGTTTAGGAGGGGCCTACTATGGCTACACCTTC. Amino acids: CASSLGGAYYGYTF.

Only a few counts were recorded for this clone. The chain joins TRBV30 to TRBJ2-7; no clear D gene. Looked up from germline, CDR1 is GTSNPN and CDR2 is SVGIG (reference sequence). V dropped 1 base and J dropped 10 bases, with 11 bases sitting between them. CDR3 length: 11 amino acids. CDR3 DNA: TGTGCCTGGAGTGGGGCAGAAGGTCAGTACTTC. This gives the protein CAWSGAEGQYF. Full variable domain (missing parts from reference TRBV30 and TRBJ2-7): SQTIHQWPATLVQPVGSPLSLECTVEGTSNPNLYWYRQAAGRGLQLLFYSVGIGQISSEVPQNLSASRPQDRQFILSSKKLLLSDSGFYLCAWSGAEGQYFGPGTRLTVT.

This clone was observed a handful of times. This rearrangement joins TRBV10-2 to TRBJ1-5; D is unresolved. This CDR3 comprises 13 residues. Germline V gene sequence: CDR1 WSHSY, CDR2 SAAADI. V was cut by 0 bases and J by 10 bases, with 10 bases left in between. The CDR3 DNA sequence: TGCGCCAGCAGTGAGTCACCCTCTACTCCCCAGCATTTT. This sequence encodes CASSESPSTPQHF.

The V gene is TRBV14, the J gene TRBJ2-7; weak D call: TRBD2 (6 bases). The ends were cut back, 1 base at V and 3 bases at J, with 16 bases in the middle. The CDR3 is 16 residues long. CDR1 is SGHDN, CDR2 FVKESK, per germline. The CDR3 nucleotides are TGTGCCAGCAGCCAAGGGATTGCGAGCGGGCTCTACGAGCAGTACTTC. It specifies CASSQGIASGLYEQYF.

The chain couples TRBV18 to TRBJ1-4; D uncertain. The CDR3 length is 13 residues. V shed 3 bases and J shed 8 bases, with 10 bases lying between them. Germline values: CDR1 KGHSH, CDR2 LQKENI. Written as DNA, the CDR3 is TGTGCCAGCTCACCGGGCCGTAGGGAAAAACTGTTTTTT. Protein: CASSPGRREKLFF.

CDR3 region: CASSPLGQNTGELFF. Written as DNA, the CDR3 is TGTGCCAGCTCACCCCTGGGACAGAACACCGGGGAGCTGTTTTTT. This chain uses TRBV18 with TRBJ2-2; perhaps TRBD1 as D (6 bases). Germline V gene sequence: CDR1 KGHSH, CDR2 LQKENI. The CDR3 has 15 amino acids. V lost 3 bases and J lost 1, with 9 bases in between.

CDR3 sequence: CASSLAGSGSYEQYF. The CDR3 DNA reads as TGTGCCAGCAGCTTAGCGGGGAGCGGCTCCTACGAGCAGTACTTC. This sequence joins TRBV5-4 and TRBJ2-7; 7 bases match TRBD2. The trim removed 2 bases at V and 0 bases at J, leaving 5 bases unmatched. From germline, CDR1 is SGHNT and CDR2 YYREEE (reference sequence). The CDR3 is 15 amino acids. The whole variable domain, remainder taken from reference TRBV5-4 and TRBJ2-7, is ETGVTQSPTHLIKTRGQQVTLRCSSQSGHNTVSWYQQALGQGPQFIFQYYREEENGRGNFPPRFSGLQFPNYSSELNVNALELDDSALYLCASSLAGSGSYEQYFGPGTRLTVT.

The chain joins TRBV11-2 to TRBJ2-2; 8 bases match TRBD1. Germline-derived CDR1 and CDR2 are SGHAT and FQNNGV. The CDR3 runs 16 residues. V trimming: 4 bases; J trimming: 0 bases; junction bases outside the gene matches: 4. The CDR3 region has the DNA TGTGCCAGCAGCTCGACCAGGGGGCCGAACACCGGGGAGCTGTTTTTT. This sequence encodes CASSSTRGPNTGELFF.

The chain links TRBV7-9 to TRBJ2-7; 10 nucleotides align to TRBD1. The CDR3 length is 15 residues. V lost 3 bases, J lost 5 bases, and 7 bases stayed unmatched. Germline lookup yields CDR1 SEHNR and CDR2 FQNEAQ (reference sequence). The CDR3 DNA is TGTGCCAGCAGCTTCTCCGGGACAGGGGCTAACGAGCAGTACTTC. Its protein product is CASSFSGTGANEQYF. The full variable domain, rest sourced from reference TRBV7-9 and TRBJ2-7, is DTGVSQNPRHKITKRGQNVTFRCDPISEHNRLYWYRQTLGQGPEFLTYFQNEAQLEKSRLLSDRFSAERPKGSFSTLEIQRTEQGDSAMYLCASSFSGTGANEQYFGPGTRLTVT.

The chain carries TRBV6-5 and TRBJ2-7; a possible D gene is TRBD2 (5 bases). V was clipped by 8 bases and J by 2 bases, with 7 bases between them. This CDR3 spans 11 amino acids. Germline V gene sequence: CDR1 MNHEY, CDR2 SVGAGI. The CDR3 sequence: CASGETYEQYF. The CDR3 region has the DNA TGTGCCAGCGGGGAGACCTACGAGCAGTACTTC.

V and J are TRBV4-2 and TRBJ2-1, with TRBD2 matching 9 bases. There are 18 residues in the CDR3. Germline CDR1 reads LGHNA; CDR2 reads YNFKEQ. V gave up 1 base and J gave up 5 bases; unmatched junction bases: 12. CDR3 DNA: TGTGCCAGCAGCCAAGTGGCTAGCGGGACACCAACAGACAATGAGCAGTTCTTC. It codes for CASSQVASGTPTDNEQFF.

The CDR3 sequence is CASSEYTPGVLTF. The CDR3 DNA reads TGTGCCAGCAGTGAATACACGCCCGGGGTCCTGACTTTC. The chain links TRBV2 to TRBJ2-6; D unclear. The CDR3 contains 13 residues. CDR1 and CDR2 from the germline V gene are SNHLY and FYNNEI. Trimming took off 2 bases at V and 13 bases at J, with 12 bases between the two ends.

This rearrangement joins TRBV27 to TRBJ1-1; D gene unclear. Trimming pared 2 bases from V and 3 bases from J, leaving 19 bases between. This CDR3 region has 17 residues. In germline, CDR1 is MNHEY, CDR2 SMNVEV (reference sequence). DNA of the CDR3: TGTGCCAGCAGTTTACGCCCCCCCGGGGTAGATGACACTGAAGCTTTCTTT. This gives the protein CASSLRPPGVDDTEAFF.

The V and J genes are TRBV9 and TRBJ1-5, with 11 bases fitting TRBD1. V trimming: 3 bases; J trimming: 3 bases; junction bases outside the gene matches: 5. Germline V gives CDR1 SGDLS, CDR2 YYNGEE. The CDR3 extends over 16 amino acids. The CDR3 nucleotides read TGTGCCAGCAGCGGAGGACAGGGGGCAGTCAATCAGCCCCAGCATTTT. Translating it yields CASSGGQGAVNQPQHF.

This clone was recorded only once. The V and J genes are TRBV9 and TRBJ1-3; D is unclear. This CDR3 has 17 amino acids. Per germline, CDR1 SGDLS and CDR2 YYNGEE. V was clipped by 0 bases and J by 0 bases, with 13 bases between them. The CDR3 is CASSVESAASSGNTIYF. The CDR3 coding sequence is TGTGCCAGCAGCGTAGAATCGGCAGCGAGCTCTGGAAACACCATATATTTT.

The chain has TRBV6-4 and TRBJ1-2; D unresolved. This CDR3 is 13 amino acids long. The V and J ends lost 3 bases and 0 bases respectively, with 5 bases between them. Germline-derived CDR1 and CDR2 are MRHNA and SNTAGT. The CDR3 nucleotides are TGTGCCAGCAGTGAAGCGGCTAACTATGGCTACACCTTC. Its translation is CASSEAANYGYTF.

The genes are TRBV11-3 and TRBJ2-2; TRBD2 might be the D (5 bases). Trimming removed 3 bases from V and 6 bases from J, with 5 bases in between. CDR3 length equals 12 residues. CDR1 SGHNT and CDR2 YENEEA come from the germline V gene. CDR3 bases: TGTGCCAGCAGCTTCGGGGCCGGGGAGCTGTTTTTT. As protein: CASSFGAGELFF.

This chain uses TRBV7-2 with TRBJ2-5; D is ambiguous. Per germline, CDR1 SGHTA and CDR2 FQGNSA. CDR3 length: 13 residues. Trimming took off 3 bases at V and 1 base at J, with 6 bases between the two ends. Here the CDR3 reads CASSFGIQETQYF. The CDR3 nucleotides are TGTGCCAGCAGCTTCGGTATCCAAGAGACCCAGTACTTC.

The chain is built from TRBV28 and TRBJ1-2; D is possibly TRBD1 (5 bases). Per germline, CDR1 MDHEN and CDR2 SYDVKM. CDR3 length: 12 residues. Trimming took off 8 bases at V and 5 bases at J, with 12 bases between the two ends. This chain's CDR3 is CASLRAAYGYTF. The CDR3 nucleotides read TGTGCCAGCCTCAGGGCAGCTTATGGCTACACCTTC.

V and J are TRBV9 and TRBJ2-1, with 9 positions matching TRBD1. The CDR3 is made up of 16 amino acids. Germline V lookup: CDR1 SGDLS, CDR2 YYNGEE. V shed 3 bases and J 7 bases; nucleotides not matched to a gene: 11. The CDR3 region has the DNA TGTGCCAGCAGCGGGGTGGGGACAGGGATCAGAAATGAGCAGTTCTTC. This encodes CASSGVGTGIRNEQFF.